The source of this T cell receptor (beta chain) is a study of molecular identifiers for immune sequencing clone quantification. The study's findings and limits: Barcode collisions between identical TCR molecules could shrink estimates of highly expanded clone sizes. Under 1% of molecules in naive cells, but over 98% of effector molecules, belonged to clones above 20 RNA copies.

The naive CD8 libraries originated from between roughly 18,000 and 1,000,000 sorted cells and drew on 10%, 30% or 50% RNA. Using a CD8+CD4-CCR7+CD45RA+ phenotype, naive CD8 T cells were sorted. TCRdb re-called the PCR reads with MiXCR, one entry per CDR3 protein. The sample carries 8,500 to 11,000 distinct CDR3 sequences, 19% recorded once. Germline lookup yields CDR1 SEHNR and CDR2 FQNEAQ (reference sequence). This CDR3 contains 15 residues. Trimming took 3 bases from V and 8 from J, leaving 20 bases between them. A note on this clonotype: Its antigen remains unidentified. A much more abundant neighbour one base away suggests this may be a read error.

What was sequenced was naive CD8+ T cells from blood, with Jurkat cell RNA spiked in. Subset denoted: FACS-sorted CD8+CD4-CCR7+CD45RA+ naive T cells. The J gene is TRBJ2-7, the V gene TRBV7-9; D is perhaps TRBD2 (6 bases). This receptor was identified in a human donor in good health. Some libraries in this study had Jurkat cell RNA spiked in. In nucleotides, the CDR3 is TGTGCCAGCAGCTTTGATGGGATCGGGGGATACAAGCAGTACTTC. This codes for CASSFDGIGGYKQYF.